This paragraph reports one TCR beta chain. Its matching antigen is unknown. This sample stems from a study of cytomegalovirus exposure and HLA in healthy donors. Study-level background: Inside one of the first data releases sat about 85 million unique TCRs taken from HLA-typed donors.

It was with 60 Vbeta and 13 Jbeta primers that the PCR ran. Using immunoSEQ multiplex PCR, the repertoire was profiled, and TCRdb retains in-frame clones only, with some absent. The repertoire holds over 150,000 clones, with approximately 77% as singletons. General observations from the study: The study labeled more than 150 TCR beta chains cytomegalovirus-associated. The only immune exposure information that was available was CMV serostatus.

J was trimmed by 6 bases and V by 3 bases; bases with no gene match: 4. CDR1 and CDR2 (germline): SGHTA, FQGTGA. This CDR3 has 15 residues. The clonotype originates from a man aged 25 to 45 in good health and CMV-seropositive. Sequencing was carried out using PBMCs. This sequence joins TRBV7-3 and TRBJ2-3, with 12 bases fitting TRBD2. CDR3 amino acids: CASSFLAGGADTQYF. The CDR3 DNA is TGTGCCAGCAGCTTCCTAGCGGGGGGGGCGGATACGCAGTATTTT.